This is a list of T cell receptor beta chains from one sample in a study of OX40 agonist ivuxolimab in advanced cancers. Some clones are missing from TCRdb's copy, which holds only in-frame ones; the method was immunoSEQ multiplex PCR. The sample yields 85,000 to 100,000 clones, roughly 94% seen once. The sample in question was CD4+ or CD8+ T cells sorted from blood, obtained in a trial of the OX40 agonist ivuxolimab. Receptor source: an adult with an advanced solid tumor such as melanoma, head and neck, liver or kidney cancer. The CDR3 runs from the conserved cysteine through the conserved F or W. The D gene is left open where the match is weak. Expanded clones are given a class, and other clones once, few, many or no size at all.

CDR3 DNA	CDR3 protein	V gene	clone size	D gene	J gene
TGTGCCAGCAGTATGGGGACCCATTCCTACGAGCAGTACTTC	CASSMGTHSYEQYF	TRBV27	.	.	TRBJ2-7
TGTGCCAGCAGCCTTGGCGCCGAGCTGGAGCAGTTCTTC	CASSLGAELEQFF	TRBV9	.	.	TRBJ2-1
TGTGCCAGCAGCTTTTCCGGGACAGGGCTGGACTCCGAGCAGTACTTC	CASSFSGTGLDSEQYF	TRBV5-6	.	TRBD1	TRBJ2-7
TGTGCCAGCTCACCTGATGGACAGGGGAGGTATGGCTACACCTTC	CASSPDGQGRYGYTF	TRBV18	once	TRBD1	TRBJ1-2
TGTGCCAGCAGGATGACAGGGCGACGCCTTGAAGCTTTCTTT	CASRMTGRRLEAFF	TRBV2	.	TRBD1	TRBJ1-1
TGCGCCAGCTCCGGGACAGGTCCCCACGAGCAGTACTTC	CASSGTGPHEQYF	TRBV5-1	.	TRBD1	TRBJ2-7
TGTGCCAGCAGCTTAGGAGGAGGGTGGTCTTCTGGAAACACCATATATTTT	CASSLGGGWSSGNTIYF	TRBV7-2	.	.	TRBJ1-3
TGTGCCAGCAGAGACTCGAACAGGGACGAGCAGTACTTC	CASRDSNRDEQYF	TRBV28	.	.	TRBJ2-7
TGTGCCAGCAGCCCGGAGGGGCACCTGAACACCGGGGAGCTGTTTTTT	CASSPEGHLNTGELFF	TRBV7-3	.	.	TRBJ2-2
TGTGCCAGCAGTGAATATCGGGGCAGGGAGGATGAAAAACTGTTTTTT	CASSEYRGREDEKLFF	TRBV25-1	once	.	TRBJ1-4
TGCGCCAGCAGCTTGGACGTCTATGGCTACACCTTC	CASSLDVYGYTF	TRBV5-1	.	.	TRBJ1-2
TGTGCCAGCAGCTTAAGGGCCACTGAAGCTTTCTTT	CASSLRATEAFF	TRBV7-9	.	.	TRBJ1-1
TGTGCCAGCAGCGCCGGACTAGCGGGAGGGTCAGGGATTGGTGAGCAGTTCTTC	CASSAGLAGGSGIGEQFF	TRBV9	.	TRBD2	TRBJ2-1
TGCGCCAGCAGCCGAGGGACAGGGAAGGGGACCCAGTACTTC	CASSRGTGKGTQYF	TRBV4-1	.	TRBD1	TRBJ2-5
TGTGCCAGCAGCCAAGAAAGGGACAGGGGGTCGGCTTTCTTT	CASSQERDRGSAFF	TRBV4-2	.	TRBD1	TRBJ1-1
TGCGCCAGCAGCCAAGATCCGAGACAGGGGGCATATTACGAGCAGTACTTC	CASSQDPRQGAYYEQYF	TRBV4-3	.	TRBD1	TRBJ2-7
TGTGCCAGCTCACTCGGACTAGCGGGAGGGACGAACACCGGGGAGCTGTTTTTT	CASSLGLAGGTNTGELFF	TRBV18	once	TRBD2	TRBJ2-2
TGTGCCAGCAGCACTCTCAGGAACTCCTACAATGAGCAGTTCTTC	CASSTLRNSYNEQFF	TRBV11-2	.	.	TRBJ2-1
TGTGCCAGCAGCCCTGGGACGAGCTACGAGCAGTACTTC	CASSPGTSYEQYF	TRBV9	.	.	TRBJ2-7
TGCGCCAGCAGCTCAGGGCTAGCCAAAAACATTCAGTACTTC	CASSSGLAKNIQYF	TRBV5-1	.	.	TRBJ2-4